Below, 11 T cell receptor beta chains from the same sample are listed, as sequenced in a study of shared clonotypes between healthy human individuals. Only CD45RO-negative cells positively selected for CCR7 counted as naive CD8 cells, so terminally differentiated effector memory CD45RA+ cells were excluded. The assay was immunoSEQ multiplex PCR, and TCRdb's table has in-frame clones only and misses some. Of about 2.1 million clones listed, around 93% were seen once; the top ten hold around 1.7%. Source material: naive CD8+ T cells from PBMCs. These receptors all stem from a man between 18 and 35 years old in good health. Some clones in this sample may be carry-over from other donors' samples.

The chain is built from TRBV6-5 and TRBJ2-2, with D unclear. Germline loops: CDR1 MNHEY, CDR2 SVGAGI. The V end was cut by 8 bases, the J end by 6 bases, with 10 bases between. This CDR3 spans 12 amino acids. The DNA for the CDR3 is TGTGCCAGCGGGTCTAGGGCCGGGGAGCTGTTTTTT. Translation gives CASGSRAGELFF.

The rearrangement joins TRBV7-3 to TRBJ2-1, with TRBD2 matching 9 bases. J lost 7 bases, V lost 5 bases, and 6 bases had no gene match. The CDR3 sequence is 14 residues long. Per germline, CDR1 SGHTA and CDR2 FQGTGA. CDR3 sequence reads: CASSQLAGHNEQFF. Here the CDR3 DNA reads TGTGCCAGCAGCCAACTAGCGGGCCATAATGAGCAGTTCTTC.

The CDR3, as DNA: TGTGCCAGCCGGCCCAGCGGGACCAGCACAGATACGCAGTATTTT. Translated, it gives CASRPSGTSTDTQYF. V gene TRBV6-4 combines with J gene TRBJ2-3; 7 nucleotides match TRBD2. The germline gives CDR1 MRHNA, CDR2 SNTAGT. V shed 8 bases, J shed 0 bases, and the junction held 8 bases outside the gene matches. CDR3 length: 15 amino acids.

This clone occurred once. V and J are TRBV11-2 and TRBJ2-1, with 7 bases matching TRBD1. The trim removed 4 bases at V and 5 bases at J, leaving 5 bases unmatched. This CDR3 has 14 residues. Germline lookup yields CDR1 SGHAT and CDR2 FQNNGV. This CDR3 is CASSSRQGNNEQFF. The CDR3 DNA sequence: TGTGCCAGCAGCTCCAGACAGGGCAACAATGAGCAGTTCTTC.

This clone was seen only once. This chain uses TRBV27 with TRBJ2-1; no definite D call. Germline V lookup: CDR1 MNHEY, CDR2 SMNVEV (reference sequence). The CDR3 loop spans 12 amino acids. Trimming took 5 bases from V and 6 from J, leaving 8 bases between them. CDR3 in DNA: TGTGCCAGCAGTCCCCAGGTCAATGAGCAGTTCTTC. It yields the protein CASSPQVNEQFF.

Only one count was recorded for this clone. The chain is built from TRBV6-5 and TRBJ1-2, with a possible D match to TRBD1 (6 bases). Germline CDR1 MNHEY, CDR2 SVGAGI. Trimming took off 2 bases at V and 0 bases at J, with 7 bases between the two ends. The CDR3 is 14 amino acids. Here the CDR3 DNA reads TGTGCCAGCAGTTACGGACAGTCTAACTATGGCTACACCTTC. This sequence encodes CASSYGQSNYGYTF.

CDR3 DNA sequence: TGTGCCAGCACGGGTAGCGGGAGAAAAGAAGAGACCCAGTACTTC. Amino acids: CASTGSGRKEETQYF. V gene TRBV27 combines with J gene TRBJ2-5, with TRBD2 matching over 9 bases. The germline gives CDR1 MNHEY, CDR2 SMNVEV (reference sequence). The CDR3 runs 15 residues. The junction had 9 bases not matched to a gene; V was cut back by 7 bases and J by 3 bases.

This clone was picked up one time. This chain connects TRBV7-6 to TRBJ2-3, with D perhaps given as TRBD1 or TRBD2 (6 bases each). The germline V gene encodes CDR1 SGHVS and CDR2 FNYEAQ. Trimming cost V 5 bases and J 14 bases, with 26 bases left between them. The CDR3 length is 15 residues. Here the CDR3 reads CASSIGGTTNQDRYF. The CDR3 coding sequence is TGTGCCAGCAGCATAGGGGGGACCACAAACCAAGATCGGTATTTT. The complete variable domain, with remaining parts taken from reference TRBV7-6 and TRBJ2-3, reads GAGVSQSPRYKVTKRGQDVALRCDPISGHVSLYWYRQALGQGPEFLTYFNYEAQQDKSGLPNDRFSAERPEGSISTLTIQRTEQRDSAMYRCASSIGGTTNQDRYFGPGTRLTVL.

CDR3 sequence reads: CASSLSKQGSSDALPYEQYF. DNA of the CDR3: TGTGCCAGCAGTTTATCGAAGCAGGGGTCCTCAGACGCGTTGCCCTACGAGCAGTACTTC. The chain is built from TRBV27 and TRBJ2-7, with a possible D match to TRBD1 (6 bases). The CDR3 is made up of 20 amino acids. Germline-derived CDR1 and CDR2 are MNHEY and SMNVEV (reference sequence). V lost 0 bases to trimming and J lost 2 bases, with 26 bases between them.

This clone was counted once. This chain uses TRBV27 with TRBJ2-7; a weak D match, TRBD1 (6 bases). Germline V gives CDR1 MNHEY, CDR2 SMNVEV (reference sequence). The V end was cut by 10 bases, the J end by 0 bases, with 16 bases between. The CDR3 has 14 residues. For the CDR3, the DNA is TGTGCCACTCAGGGGCACTCTCCCTCCTACGAGCAGTACTTC. This codes for CATQGHSPSYEQYF.

The gene calls are TRBV5-1 and TRBJ2-6; 10 nucleotides agree with TRBD2. CDR1 and CDR2 (germline): SGHRS, YFSETQ. With V trimmed by 5 bases and J by 0 bases, 8 bases remained unmatched. CDR3 length: 18 residues. The CDR3 DNA reads as TGCGCCAGCAGGATTACTAGCGGGAATCCCTCTGGGGCCAACGTCCTGACTTTC. It specifies CASRITSGNPSGANVLTF.